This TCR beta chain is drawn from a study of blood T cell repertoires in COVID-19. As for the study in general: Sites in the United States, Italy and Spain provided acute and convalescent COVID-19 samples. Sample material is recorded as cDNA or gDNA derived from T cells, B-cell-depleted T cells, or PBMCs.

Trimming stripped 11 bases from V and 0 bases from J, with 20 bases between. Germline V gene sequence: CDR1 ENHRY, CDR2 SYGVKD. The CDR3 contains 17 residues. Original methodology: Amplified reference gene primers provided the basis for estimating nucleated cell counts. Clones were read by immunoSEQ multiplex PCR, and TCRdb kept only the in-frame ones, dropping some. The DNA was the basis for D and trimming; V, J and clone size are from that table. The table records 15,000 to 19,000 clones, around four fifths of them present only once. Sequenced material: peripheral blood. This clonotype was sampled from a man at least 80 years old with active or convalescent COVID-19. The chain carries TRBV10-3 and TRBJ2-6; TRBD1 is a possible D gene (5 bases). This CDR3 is CASRFAGLNSGANVLTF. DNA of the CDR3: TGTGCCTCCAGGTTCGCAGGGCTAAACTCTGGGGCCAACGTCCTGACTTTC.